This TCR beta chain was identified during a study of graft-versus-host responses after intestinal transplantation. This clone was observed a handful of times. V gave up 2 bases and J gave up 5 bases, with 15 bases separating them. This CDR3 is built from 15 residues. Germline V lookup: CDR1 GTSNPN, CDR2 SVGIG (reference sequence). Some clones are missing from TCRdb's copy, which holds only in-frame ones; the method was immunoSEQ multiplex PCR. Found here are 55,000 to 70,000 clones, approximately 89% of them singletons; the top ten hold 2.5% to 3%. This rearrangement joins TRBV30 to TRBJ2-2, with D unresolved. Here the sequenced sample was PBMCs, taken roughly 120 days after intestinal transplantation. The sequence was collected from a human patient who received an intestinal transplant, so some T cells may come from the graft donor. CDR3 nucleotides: TGTGCCTGGAGTCAGCCCTACAGAGATACCGGGGAGCTGTTTTTT. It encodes CAWSQPYRDTGELFF.